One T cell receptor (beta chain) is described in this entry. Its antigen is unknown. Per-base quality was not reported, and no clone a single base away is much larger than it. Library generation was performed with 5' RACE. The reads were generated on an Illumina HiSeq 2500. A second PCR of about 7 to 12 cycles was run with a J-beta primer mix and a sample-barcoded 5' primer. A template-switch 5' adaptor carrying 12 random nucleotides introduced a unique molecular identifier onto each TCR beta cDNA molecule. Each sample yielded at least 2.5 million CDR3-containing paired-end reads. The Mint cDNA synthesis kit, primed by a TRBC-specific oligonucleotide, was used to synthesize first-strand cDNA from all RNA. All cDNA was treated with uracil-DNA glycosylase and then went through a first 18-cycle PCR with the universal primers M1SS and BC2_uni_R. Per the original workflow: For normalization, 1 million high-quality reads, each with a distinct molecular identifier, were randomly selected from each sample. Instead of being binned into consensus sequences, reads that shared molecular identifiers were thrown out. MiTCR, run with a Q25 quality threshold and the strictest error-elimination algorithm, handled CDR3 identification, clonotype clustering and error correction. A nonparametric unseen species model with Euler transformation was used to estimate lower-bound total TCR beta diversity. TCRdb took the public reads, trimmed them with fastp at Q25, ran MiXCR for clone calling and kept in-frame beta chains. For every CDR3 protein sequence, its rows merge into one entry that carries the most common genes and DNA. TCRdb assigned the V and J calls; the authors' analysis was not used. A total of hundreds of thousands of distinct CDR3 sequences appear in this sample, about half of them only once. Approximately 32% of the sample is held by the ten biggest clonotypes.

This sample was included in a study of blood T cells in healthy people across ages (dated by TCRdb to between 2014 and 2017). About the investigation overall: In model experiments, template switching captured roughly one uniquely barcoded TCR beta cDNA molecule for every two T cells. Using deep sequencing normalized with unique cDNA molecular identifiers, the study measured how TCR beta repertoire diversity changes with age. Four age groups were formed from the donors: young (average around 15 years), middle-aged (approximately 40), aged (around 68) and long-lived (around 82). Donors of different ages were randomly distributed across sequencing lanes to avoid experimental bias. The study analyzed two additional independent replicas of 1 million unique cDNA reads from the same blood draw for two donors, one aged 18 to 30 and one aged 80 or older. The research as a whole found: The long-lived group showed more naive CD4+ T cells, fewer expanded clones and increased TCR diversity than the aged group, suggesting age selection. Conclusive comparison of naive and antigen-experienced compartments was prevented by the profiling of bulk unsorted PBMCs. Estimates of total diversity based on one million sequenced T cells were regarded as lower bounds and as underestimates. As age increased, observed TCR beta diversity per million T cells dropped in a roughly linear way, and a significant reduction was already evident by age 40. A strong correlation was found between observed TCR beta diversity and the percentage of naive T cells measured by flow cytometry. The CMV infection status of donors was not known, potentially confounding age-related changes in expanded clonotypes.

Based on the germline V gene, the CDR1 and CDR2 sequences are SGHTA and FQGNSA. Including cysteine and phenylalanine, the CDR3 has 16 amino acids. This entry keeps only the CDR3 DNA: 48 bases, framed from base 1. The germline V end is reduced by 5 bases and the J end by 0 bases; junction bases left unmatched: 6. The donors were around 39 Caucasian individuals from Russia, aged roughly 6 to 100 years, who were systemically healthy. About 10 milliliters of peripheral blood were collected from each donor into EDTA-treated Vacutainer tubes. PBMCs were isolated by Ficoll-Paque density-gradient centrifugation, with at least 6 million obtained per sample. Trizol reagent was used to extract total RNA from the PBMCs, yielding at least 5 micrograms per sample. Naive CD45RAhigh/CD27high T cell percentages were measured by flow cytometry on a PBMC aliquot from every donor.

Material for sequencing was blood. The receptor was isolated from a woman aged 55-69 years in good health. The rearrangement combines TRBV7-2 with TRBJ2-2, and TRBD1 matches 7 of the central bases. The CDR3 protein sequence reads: CASSPTQGANTGELFF. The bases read TGTGCCAGCAGCCCTACTCAGGGGGCGAACACCGGGGAGCTGTTTTTT.